This T cell receptor (beta chain) was captured in a study of T-cell memory formation after mild COVID-19. TCRdb recomputed calls from the 5' RACE reads with MiXCR, one row per CDR3 protein. The sample yields 290,000 or so distinct CDR3 sequences, just under 20% seen once. Whole-study results and caveats: Memory cells collected pre-infection included some clones that later responded, suggesting cross-reactive memory joined.

A note on this clonotype: What it recognizes is unknown.

The V gene's germline CDR1 is DFQATT and CDR2 SNEGSKA (reference sequence). CDR3 length equals 14 residues. The V and J ends lost 5 bases and 4 bases, in that order; junction bases with no gene match: 4. V gene TRBV20-1 combines with J gene TRBJ2-5; 13 bases align to TRBD2. The sequence came from a man aged 18 to 30 who had mild COVID-19 (a few samples of this study predate the infection). Cell type and time point are not known. Sequencing was done on a sample of PBMCs or a T cell subset sorted from them (not recorded which). CDR3 coding DNA: TGCAGTGCTGGGACTAGCGGGGAAGGAGAGACCCAGTACTTC. It translates to CSAGTSGEGETQYF.